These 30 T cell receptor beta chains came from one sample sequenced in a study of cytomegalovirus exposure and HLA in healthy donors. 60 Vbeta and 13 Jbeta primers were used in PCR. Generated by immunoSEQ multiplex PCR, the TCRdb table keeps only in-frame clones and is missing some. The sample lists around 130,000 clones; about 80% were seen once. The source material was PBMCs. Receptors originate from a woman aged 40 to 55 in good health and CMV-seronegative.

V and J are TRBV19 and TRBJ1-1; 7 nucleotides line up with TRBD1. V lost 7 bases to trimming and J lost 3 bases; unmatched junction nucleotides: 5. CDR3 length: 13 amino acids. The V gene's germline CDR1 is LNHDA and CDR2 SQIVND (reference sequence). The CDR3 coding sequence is TGTGCCAGTATGAGGGGACAGTACACTGAAGCTTTCTTT. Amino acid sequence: CASMRGQYTEAFF.

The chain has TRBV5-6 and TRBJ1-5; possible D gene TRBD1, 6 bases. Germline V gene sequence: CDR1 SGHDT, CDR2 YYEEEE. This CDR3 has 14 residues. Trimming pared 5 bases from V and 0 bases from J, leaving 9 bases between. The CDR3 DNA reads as TGTGCCAGCAGTGGACAGACTAGCAATCAGCCCCAGCATTTT. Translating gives CASSGQTSNQPQHF.

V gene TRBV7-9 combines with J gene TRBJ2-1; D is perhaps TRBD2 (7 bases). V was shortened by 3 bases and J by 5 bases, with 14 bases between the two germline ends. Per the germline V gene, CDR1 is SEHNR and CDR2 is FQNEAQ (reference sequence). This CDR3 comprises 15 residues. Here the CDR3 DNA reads TGTGCCAGCAGCTTCCAAGGGGGACTAAACAATGAGCAGTTCTTC. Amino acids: CASSFQGGLNNEQFF.

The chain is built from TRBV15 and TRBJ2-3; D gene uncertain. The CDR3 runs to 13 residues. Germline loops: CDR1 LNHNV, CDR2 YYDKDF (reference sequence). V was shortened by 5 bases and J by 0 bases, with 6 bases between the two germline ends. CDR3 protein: CATSPLSTDTQYF. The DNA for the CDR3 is TGTGCCACCAGCCCTTTAAGCACAGATACGCAGTATTTT. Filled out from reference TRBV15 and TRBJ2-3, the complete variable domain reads DAMVIQNPRYQVTQFGKPVTLSCSQTLNHNVMYWYQQKSSQAPKLLFHYYDKDFNNEADTPDNFQSRRPNTSFCFLDIRSPGLGDTAMYLCATSPLSTDTQYFGPGTRLTVL.

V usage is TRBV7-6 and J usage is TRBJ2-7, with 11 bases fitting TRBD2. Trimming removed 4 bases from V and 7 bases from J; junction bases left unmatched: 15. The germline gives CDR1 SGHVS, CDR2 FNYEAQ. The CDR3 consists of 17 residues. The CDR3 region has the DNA TGTGCCAGCAGCTCCTCCCCATCGCTAGCGGGGGGTAGTGAGCAGTACTTC. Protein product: CASSSSPSLAGGSEQYF.

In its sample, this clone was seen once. CDR3 bases: TGTGCCAGCAGCGGCGGGAGTCTTAGCTCCTACGAGCAGTACTTC. It codes for CASSGGSLSSYEQYF. The rearrangement uses TRBV13 and TRBJ2-7; 7 positions agree with TRBD2. Germline V gene sequence: CDR1 PRHDT, CDR2 FYEKMQ (reference sequence). The CDR3 runs to 15 residues. V lost 5 bases, J lost 0 bases, and 7 bases stayed unmatched.

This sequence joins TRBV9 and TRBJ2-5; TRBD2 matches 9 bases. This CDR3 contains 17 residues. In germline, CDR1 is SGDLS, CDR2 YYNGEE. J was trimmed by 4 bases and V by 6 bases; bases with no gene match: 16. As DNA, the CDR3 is TGTGCCAGCACCCCCGCCCCCCTGGCGGGGGGGAGAGAGACCCAGTACTTC. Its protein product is CASTPAPLAGGRETQYF.

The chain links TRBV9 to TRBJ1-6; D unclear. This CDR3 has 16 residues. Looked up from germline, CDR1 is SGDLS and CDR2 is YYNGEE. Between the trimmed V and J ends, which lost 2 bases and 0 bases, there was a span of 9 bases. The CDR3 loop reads CASSVTESSYNSPLHF. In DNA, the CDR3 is TGTGCCAGCAGCGTGACGGAGAGCTCCTATAATTCACCCCTCCACTTT. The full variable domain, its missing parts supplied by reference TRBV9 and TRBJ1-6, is DSGVTQTPKHLITATGQRVTLRCSPRSGDLSVYWYQQSLDQGLQFLIQYYNGEERAKGNILERFSAQQFPDLHSELNLSSLELGDSALYFCASSVTESSYNSPLHFGNGTRLTVT.

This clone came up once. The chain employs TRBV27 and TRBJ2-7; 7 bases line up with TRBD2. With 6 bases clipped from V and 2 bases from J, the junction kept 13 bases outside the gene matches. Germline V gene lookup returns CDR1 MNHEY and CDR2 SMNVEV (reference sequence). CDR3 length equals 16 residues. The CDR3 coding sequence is TGTGCCAGCAGGCCCTATAGGGCTAGCGGACCCTACGAGCAGTACTTC. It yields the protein CASRPYRASGPYEQYF.

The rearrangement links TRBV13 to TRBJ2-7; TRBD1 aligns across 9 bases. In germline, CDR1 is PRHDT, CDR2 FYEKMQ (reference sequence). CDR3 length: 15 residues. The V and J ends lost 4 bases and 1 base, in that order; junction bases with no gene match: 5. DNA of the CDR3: TGTGCCAGCAGCTCCTGGGGACAGGGATCCTACGAGCAGTACTTC. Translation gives CASSSWGQGSYEQYF.

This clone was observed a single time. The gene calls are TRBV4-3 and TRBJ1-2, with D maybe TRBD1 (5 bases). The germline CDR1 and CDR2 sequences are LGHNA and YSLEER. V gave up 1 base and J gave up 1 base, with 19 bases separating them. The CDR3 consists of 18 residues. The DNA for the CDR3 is TGCGCCAGCAGCCAAGTGGGCCCCGGGGGGTCCTTTAACTATGGCTACACCTTC. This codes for CASSQVGPGGSFNYGYTF.

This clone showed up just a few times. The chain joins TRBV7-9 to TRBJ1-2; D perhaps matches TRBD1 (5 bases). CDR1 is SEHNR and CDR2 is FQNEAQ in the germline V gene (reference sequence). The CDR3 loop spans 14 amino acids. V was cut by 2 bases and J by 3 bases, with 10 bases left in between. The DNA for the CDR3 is TGTGCCAGCAGCTTACGGGGGTCGGACTATGGCTACACCTTC. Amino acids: CASSLRGSDYGYTF.

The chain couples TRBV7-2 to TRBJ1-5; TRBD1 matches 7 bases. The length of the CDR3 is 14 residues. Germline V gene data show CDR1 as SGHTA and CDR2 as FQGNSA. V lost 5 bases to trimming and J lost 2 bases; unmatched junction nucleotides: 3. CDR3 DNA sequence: TGTGCCAGCAGCCGGCAGGGGGGCAATCAGCCCCAGCATTTT. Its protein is CASSRQGGNQPQHF.

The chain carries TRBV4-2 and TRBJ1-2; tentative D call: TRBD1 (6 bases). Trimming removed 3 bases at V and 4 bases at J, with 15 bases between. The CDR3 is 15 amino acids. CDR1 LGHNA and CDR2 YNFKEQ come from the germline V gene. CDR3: CASSQGAGGVYGYTF. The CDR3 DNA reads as TGTGCCAGCAGCCAGGGGGCGGGGGGAGTCTATGGCTACACCTTC.

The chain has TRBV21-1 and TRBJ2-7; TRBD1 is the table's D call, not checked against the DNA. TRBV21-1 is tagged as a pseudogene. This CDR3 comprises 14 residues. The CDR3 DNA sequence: TGTGCCAGCAGCAAAGAGGGTAAGGGGGTTACCGGGTACTTC. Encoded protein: CASSKEGKGVTGYF.

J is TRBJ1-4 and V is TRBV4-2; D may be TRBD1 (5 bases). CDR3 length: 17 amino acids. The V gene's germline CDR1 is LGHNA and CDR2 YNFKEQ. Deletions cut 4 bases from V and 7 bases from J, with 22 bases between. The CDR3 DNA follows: TGTGCCAGCAGCCCATATCGGGACGGGAGGGAGGGTGAAAAACTGTTTTTT. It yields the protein CASSPYRDGREGEKLFF.

CDR3 protein: CSVVQDYGYTF. The CDR3 region has the DNA TGCAGCGTTGTTCAGGATTATGGCTACACCTTC. V is TRBV29-1 and J is TRBJ1-2; D uncertain. Germline CDR1 and CDR2: SQVTM and ANQGSEA. The CDR3 sequence is 11 residues long. V lost 4 bases, J lost 5 bases, and 8 bases lay in between.

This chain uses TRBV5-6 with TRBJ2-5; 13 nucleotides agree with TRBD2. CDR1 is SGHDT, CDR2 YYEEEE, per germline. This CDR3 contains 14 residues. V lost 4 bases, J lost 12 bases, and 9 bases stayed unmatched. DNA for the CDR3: TGTGCCAGCAGCAACGGACTAGCGGGAGAGCAGGAGTACTTC. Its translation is CASSNGLAGEQEYF.

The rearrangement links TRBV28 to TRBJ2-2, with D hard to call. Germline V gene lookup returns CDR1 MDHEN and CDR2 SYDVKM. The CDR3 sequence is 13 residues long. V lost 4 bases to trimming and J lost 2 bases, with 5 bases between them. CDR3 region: CASSSINTGELFF. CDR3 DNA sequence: TGTGCCAGCAGTTCCATCAACACCGGGGAGCTGTTTTTT.

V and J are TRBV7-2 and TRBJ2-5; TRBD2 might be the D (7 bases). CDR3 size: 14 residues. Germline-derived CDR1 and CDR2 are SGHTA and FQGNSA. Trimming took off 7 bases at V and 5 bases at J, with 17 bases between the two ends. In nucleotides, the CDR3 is TGTGCCAGCACCGAGGGGGGGGGCAGGGAGACCCAGTACTTC. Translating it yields CASTEGGGRETQYF.

CDR3 DNA sequence: TGTGCCAGCAGAAGCCTCTTCCTGGGACTAGCGGAAGAGACCCAGTACTTC. Protein product: CASRSLFLGLAEETQYF. The rearrangement links TRBV7-3 to TRBJ2-5; 11 bases align to TRBD2. The CDR3 extends over 17 amino acids. Losses at the gene ends were 6 bases for V and 3 bases for J; bases not matched to a gene: 12. Germline-derived CDR1 and CDR2 are SGHTA and FQGTGA.

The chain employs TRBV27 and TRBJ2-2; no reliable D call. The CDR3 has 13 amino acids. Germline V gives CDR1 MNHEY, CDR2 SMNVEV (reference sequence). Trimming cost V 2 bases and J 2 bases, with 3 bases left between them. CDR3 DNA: TGTGCCAGCAGTTTACTTAACACCGGGGAGCTGTTTTTT. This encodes CASSLLNTGELFF.

This CDR3 is CASSSGDRALHF. CDR3 DNA: TGTGCCAGCAGCTCCGGAGACAGGGCCCTCCACTTT. This chain connects TRBV9 to TRBJ1-6; 7 nucleotides match TRBD1. Losses at the gene ends were 4 bases for V and 14 bases for J; bases not matched to a gene: 6. There are 12 residues in the CDR3. The germline V gene has CDR1 SGDLS and CDR2 YYNGEE. Using reference TRBV9 and TRBJ1-6 for the parts outside the CDR3, the full variable domain is DSGVTQTPKHLITATGQRVTLRCSPRSGDLSVYWYQQSLDQGLQFLIQYYNGEERAKGNILERFSAQQFPDLHSELNLSSLELGDSALYFCASSSGDRALHFGNGTRLTVT.

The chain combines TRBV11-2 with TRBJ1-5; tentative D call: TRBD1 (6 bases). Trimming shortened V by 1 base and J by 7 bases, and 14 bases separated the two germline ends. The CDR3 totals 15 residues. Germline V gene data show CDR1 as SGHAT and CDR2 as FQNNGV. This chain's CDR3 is CASSLGGGLGQPQHF. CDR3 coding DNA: TGTGCCAGCAGCTTAGGGGGGGGCCTAGGCCAGCCCCAGCATTTT.

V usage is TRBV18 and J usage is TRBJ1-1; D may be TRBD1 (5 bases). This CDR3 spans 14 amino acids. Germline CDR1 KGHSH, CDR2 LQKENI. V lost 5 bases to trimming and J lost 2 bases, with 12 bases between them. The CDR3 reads CASSNNQGNTEAFF. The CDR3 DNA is TGTGCCAGCTCAAATAACCAGGGAAACACTGAAGCTTTCTTT.

CDR3: CASSLGTSGAVETQYF. Here the CDR3 DNA reads TGTGCCAGCAGCTTAGGGACTAGCGGGGCTGTGGAGACCCAGTACTTC. The chain links TRBV7-9 to TRBJ2-5, with 12 bases lining up with TRBD2. In germline, CDR1 is SEHNR, CDR2 FQNEAQ (reference sequence). The CDR3 sequence is 16 residues long. The V segment lost 1 base and the J segment 5 bases; nucleotides outside the gene matches: 5.

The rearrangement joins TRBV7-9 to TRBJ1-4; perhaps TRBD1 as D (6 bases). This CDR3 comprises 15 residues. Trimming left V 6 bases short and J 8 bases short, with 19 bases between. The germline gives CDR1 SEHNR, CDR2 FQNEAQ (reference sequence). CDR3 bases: TGTGCCAGCAGGTCCCACAGGGAGTTAGGAGAAAAACTGTTTTTT. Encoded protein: CASRSHRELGEKLFF.

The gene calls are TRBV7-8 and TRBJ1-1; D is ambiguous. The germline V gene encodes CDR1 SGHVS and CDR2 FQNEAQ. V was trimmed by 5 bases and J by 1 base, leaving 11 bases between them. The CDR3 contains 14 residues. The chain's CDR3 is CASSPHIENTEAFF. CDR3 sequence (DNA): TGTGCCAGCAGCCCGCACATCGAGAACACTGAAGCTTTCTTT.

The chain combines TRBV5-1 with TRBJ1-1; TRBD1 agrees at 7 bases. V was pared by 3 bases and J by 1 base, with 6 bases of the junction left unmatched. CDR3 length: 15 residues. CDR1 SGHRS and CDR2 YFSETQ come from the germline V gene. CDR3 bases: TGCGCCAGCAGCTCTATACAGGGGACGAACACTGAAGCTTTCTTT. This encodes CASSSIQGTNTEAFF.

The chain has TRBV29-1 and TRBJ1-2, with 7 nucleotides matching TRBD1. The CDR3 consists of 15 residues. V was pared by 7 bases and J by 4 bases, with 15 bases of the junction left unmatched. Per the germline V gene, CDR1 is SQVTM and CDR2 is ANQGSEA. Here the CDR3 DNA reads TGCAGCGCGGACTCCCGGGAGTCAGGGGGCTATGGCTACACCTTC. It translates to CSADSRESGGYGYTF.